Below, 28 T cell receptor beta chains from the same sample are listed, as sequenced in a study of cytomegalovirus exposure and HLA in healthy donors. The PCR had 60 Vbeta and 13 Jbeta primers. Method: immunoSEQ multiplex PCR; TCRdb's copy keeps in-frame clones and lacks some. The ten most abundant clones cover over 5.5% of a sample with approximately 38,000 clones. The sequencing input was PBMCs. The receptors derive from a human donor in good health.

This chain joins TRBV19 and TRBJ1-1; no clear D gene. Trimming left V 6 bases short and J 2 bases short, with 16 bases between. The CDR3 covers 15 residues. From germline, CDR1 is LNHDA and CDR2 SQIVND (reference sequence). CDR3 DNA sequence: TGTGCCAGTAGCCCCGCGACAACTTTAAACACTGAAGCTTTCTTT. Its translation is CASSPATTLNTEAFF.

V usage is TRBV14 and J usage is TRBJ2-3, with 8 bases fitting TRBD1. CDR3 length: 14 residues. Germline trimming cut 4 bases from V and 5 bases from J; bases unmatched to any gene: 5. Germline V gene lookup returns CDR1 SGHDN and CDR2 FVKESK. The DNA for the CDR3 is TGTGCCAGCAGCCCGGACAGGGTTATAGATACGCAGTATTTT. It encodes CASSPDRVIDTQYF. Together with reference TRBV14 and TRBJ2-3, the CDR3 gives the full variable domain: EAGVTQFPSHSVIEKGQTVTLRCDPISGHDNLYWYRRVMGKEIKFLLHFVKESKQDESGMPNNRFLAERTGGTYSTLKVQPAELEDSGVYFCASSPDRVIDTQYFGPGTRLTVL.

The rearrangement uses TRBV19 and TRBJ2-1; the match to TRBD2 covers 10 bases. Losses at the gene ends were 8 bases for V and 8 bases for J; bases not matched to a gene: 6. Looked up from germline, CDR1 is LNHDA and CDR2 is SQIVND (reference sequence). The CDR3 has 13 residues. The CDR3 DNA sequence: TGTGCCAGTGGCGGGACTAGCGTACATGAGCAGTTCTTC. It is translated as CASGGTSVHEQFF. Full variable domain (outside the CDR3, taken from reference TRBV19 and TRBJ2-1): DGGITQSPKYLFRKEGQNVTLSCEQNLNHDAMYWYRQDPGQGLRLIYYSQIVNDFQKGDIAEGYSVSREKKESFPLTVTSAQKNPTAFYLCASGGTSVHEQFFGPGTRLTVL.

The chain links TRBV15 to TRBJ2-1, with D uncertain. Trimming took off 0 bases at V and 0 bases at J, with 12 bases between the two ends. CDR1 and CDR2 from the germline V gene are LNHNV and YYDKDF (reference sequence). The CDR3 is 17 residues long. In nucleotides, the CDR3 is TGTGCCACCAGCAGAGAGAGGATCTCGCCCTCCTACAATGAGCAGTTCTTC. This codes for CATSRERISPSYNEQFF.

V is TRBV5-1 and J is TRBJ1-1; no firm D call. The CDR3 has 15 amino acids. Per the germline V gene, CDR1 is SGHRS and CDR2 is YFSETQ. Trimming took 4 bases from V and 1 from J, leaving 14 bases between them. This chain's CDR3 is CASSPWTGGNTEAFF. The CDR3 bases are TGCGCCAGCAGCCCGTGGACGGGAGGGAACACTGAAGCTTTCTTT.

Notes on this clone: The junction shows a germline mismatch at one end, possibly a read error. CDR3 loop: CASRLGTSGGHEQFF. CDR3 nucleotides: TGTGCCAGCAGATTAGGGACTAGCGGGGGACATGAGCAGTTCTTC. The genes are TRBV7-6 and TRBJ2-1; 14 bases align to TRBD2. The CDR3 is 15 residues long. In germline, CDR1 is SGHVS, CDR2 FNYEAQ.

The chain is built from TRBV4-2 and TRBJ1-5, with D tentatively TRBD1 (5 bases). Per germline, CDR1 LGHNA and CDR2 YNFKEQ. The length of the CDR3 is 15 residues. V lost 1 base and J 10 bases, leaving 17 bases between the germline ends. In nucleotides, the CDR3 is TGTGCCAGCAGCCAAGTGTCCCCGGGGGTGAATCCCCAGCATTTT. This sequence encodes CASSQVSPGVNPQHF.

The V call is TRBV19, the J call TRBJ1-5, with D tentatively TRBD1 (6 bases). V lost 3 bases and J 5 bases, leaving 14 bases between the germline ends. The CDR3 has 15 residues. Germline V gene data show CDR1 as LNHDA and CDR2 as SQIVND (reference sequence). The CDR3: CASSISDRSYQPQHF. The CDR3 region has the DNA TGTGCCAGTAGTATCTCAGACAGGTCGTATCAGCCCCAGCATTTT.

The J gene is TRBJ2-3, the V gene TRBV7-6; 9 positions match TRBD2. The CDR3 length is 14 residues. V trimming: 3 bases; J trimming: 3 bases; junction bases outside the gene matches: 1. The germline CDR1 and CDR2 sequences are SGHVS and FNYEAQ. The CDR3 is CASSFSGGTDTQYF. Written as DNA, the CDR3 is TGTGCCAGCAGCTTTAGCGGGGGAACAGATACGCAGTATTTT. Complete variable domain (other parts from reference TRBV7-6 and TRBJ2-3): GAGVSQSPRYKVTKRGQDVALRCDPISGHVSLYWYRQALGQGPEFLTYFNYEAQQDKSGLPNDRFSAERPEGSISTLTIQRTEQRDSAMYRCASSFSGGTDTQYFGPGTRLTVL.

The CDR3 loop reads CASSPGLAGGVDTQYF. The CDR3 nucleotides read TGTGCCAGCAGCCCCGGACTAGCGGGGGGCGTAGATACGCAGTATTTT. The V gene is TRBV7-9, the J gene TRBJ2-3, with 14 bases that match TRBD2. V was pared by 5 bases and J by 5 bases, with 6 bases of the junction left unmatched. This CDR3 is 16 amino acids long. CDR1 and CDR2 (germline): SEHNR, FQNEAQ (reference sequence).

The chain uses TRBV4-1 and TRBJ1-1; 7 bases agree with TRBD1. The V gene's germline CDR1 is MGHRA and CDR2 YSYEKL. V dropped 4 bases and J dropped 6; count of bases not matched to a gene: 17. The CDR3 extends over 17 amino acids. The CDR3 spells CASSRSQGKPDRSEAFF. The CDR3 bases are TGCGCCAGCAGCCGATCACAGGGGAAACCTGACAGGTCTGAAGCTTTCTTT.

The CDR3 sequence: CASSPPGLAGNTGELFF. The DNA for the CDR3 is TGTGCCAGCTCACCACCTGGACTAGCGGGGAACACCGGGGAGCTGTTTTTT. This chain uses TRBV18 with TRBJ2-2; 11 bases align to TRBD2. Trimming removed 0 bases from V and 1 base from J; junction bases left unmatched: 1. Germline V gene data show CDR1 as KGHSH and CDR2 as LQKENI. The CDR3 totals 17 residues.

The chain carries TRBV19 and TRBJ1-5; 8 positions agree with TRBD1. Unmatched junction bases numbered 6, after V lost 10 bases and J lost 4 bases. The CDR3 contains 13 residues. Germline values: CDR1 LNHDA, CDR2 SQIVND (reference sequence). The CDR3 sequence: CATRTGSNQPQHF. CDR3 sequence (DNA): TGTGCCACCCGGACAGGGTCTAATCAGCCCCAGCATTTT.

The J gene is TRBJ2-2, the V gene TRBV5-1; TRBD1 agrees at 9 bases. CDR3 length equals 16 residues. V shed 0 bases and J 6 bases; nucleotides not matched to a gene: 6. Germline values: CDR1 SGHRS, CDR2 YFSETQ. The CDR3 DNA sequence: TGCGCCAGCAGCTTGGCCGGGACAGGGTATTCCGGGGAGCTGTTTTTT. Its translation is CASSLAGTGYSGELFF.

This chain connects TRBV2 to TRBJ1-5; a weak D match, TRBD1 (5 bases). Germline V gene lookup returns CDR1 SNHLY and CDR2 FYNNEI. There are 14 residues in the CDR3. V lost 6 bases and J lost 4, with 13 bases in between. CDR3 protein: CASRADSFNQPQHF. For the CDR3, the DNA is TGTGCCAGCAGAGCCGACAGTTTTAATCAGCCCCAGCATTTT.

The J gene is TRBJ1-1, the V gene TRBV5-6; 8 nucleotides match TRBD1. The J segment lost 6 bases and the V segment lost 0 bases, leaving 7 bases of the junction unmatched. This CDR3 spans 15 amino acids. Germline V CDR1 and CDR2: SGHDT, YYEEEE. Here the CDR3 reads CASSLEVTGEAEAFF. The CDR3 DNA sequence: TGTGCCAGCAGCTTGGAGGTGACAGGGGAAGCTGAAGCTTTCTTT.

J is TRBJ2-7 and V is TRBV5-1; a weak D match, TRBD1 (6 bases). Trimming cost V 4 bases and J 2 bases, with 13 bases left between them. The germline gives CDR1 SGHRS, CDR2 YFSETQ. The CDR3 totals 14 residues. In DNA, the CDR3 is TGCGCCAGCAGCACAACAGGGACCGCCTACGAGCAGTACTTC. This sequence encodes CASSTTGTAYEQYF.

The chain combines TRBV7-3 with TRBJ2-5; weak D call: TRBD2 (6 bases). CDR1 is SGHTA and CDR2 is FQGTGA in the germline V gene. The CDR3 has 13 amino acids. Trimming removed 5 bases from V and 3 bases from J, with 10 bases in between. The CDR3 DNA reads TGTGCCAGCAGCCCGGGACTTAAAGAGACCCAGTACTTC. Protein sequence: CASSPGLKETQYF.

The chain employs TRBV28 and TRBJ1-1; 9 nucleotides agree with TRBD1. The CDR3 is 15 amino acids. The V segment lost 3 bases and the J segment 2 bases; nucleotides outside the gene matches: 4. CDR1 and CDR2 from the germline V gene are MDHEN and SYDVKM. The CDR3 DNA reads TGTGCCAGCAGTTTTAGGGACAGGGTCAACACTGAAGCTTTCTTT. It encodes CASSFRDRVNTEAFF. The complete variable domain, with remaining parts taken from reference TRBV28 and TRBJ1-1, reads DVKVTQSSRYLVKRTGEKVFLECVQDMDHENMFWYRQDPGLGLRLIYFSYDVKMKEKGDIPEGYSVSREKKERFSLILESASTNQTSMYLCASSFRDRVNTEAFFGQGTRLTVV.

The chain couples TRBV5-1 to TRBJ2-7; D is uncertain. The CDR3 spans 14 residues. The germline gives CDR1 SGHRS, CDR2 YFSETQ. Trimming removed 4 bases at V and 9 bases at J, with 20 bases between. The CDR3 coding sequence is TGCGCCAGCAGCGTGGAAAGCACCTCCGAGTGGCAGTACTTC. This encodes CASSVESTSEWQYF.

The CDR3 here is CASSIVFGQGDNTEAFF. The CDR3 DNA reads TGTGCCAGTAGTATAGTTTTCGGACAGGGAGATAACACTGAAGCTTTCTTT. The V and J genes are TRBV19 and TRBJ1-1, with 8 bases aligning to TRBD1. The V gene end was trimmed by 1 base and the J gene end by 2 bases; junction bases not matched to a gene: 9. Germline-derived CDR1 and CDR2 are LNHDA and SQIVND (reference sequence). This CDR3 has 17 amino acids.

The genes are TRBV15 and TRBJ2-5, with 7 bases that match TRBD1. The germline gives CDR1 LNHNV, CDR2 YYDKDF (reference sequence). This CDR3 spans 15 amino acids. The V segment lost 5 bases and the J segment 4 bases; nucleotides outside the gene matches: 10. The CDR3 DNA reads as TGTGCCACCAGCGGACGACAGGGCTGGGGAGAGACCCAGTACTTC. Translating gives CATSGRQGWGETQYF.

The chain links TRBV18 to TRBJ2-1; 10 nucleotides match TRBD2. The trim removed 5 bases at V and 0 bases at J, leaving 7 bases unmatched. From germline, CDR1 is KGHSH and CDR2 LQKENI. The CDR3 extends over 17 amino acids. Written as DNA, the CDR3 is TGTGCCAGCTCAGACACCTTAGCGGGGGGCTCCTACAATGAGCAGTTCTTC. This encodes CASSDTLAGGSYNEQFF.

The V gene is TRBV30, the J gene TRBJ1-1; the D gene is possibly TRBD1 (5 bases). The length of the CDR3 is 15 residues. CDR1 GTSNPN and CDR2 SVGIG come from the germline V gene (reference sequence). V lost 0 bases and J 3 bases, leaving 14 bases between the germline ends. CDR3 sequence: CAWSVNGGGDTEAFF. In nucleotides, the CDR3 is TGTGCCTGGAGTGTTAATGGGGGAGGCGACACTGAAGCTTTCTTT.

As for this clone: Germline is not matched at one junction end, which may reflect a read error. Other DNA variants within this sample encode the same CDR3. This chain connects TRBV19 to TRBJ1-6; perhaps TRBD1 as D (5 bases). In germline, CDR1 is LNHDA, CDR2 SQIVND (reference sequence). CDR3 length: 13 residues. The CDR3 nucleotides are TGTGCCAGTAGTCCTGACAGAGTTTCACCCCTACACTTT. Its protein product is CASSPDRVSPLHF.

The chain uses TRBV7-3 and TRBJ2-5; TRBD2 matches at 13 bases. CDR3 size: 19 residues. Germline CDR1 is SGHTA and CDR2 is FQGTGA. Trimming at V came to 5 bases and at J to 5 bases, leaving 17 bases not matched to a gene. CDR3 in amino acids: CASSPTSGGGMGFRETQYF. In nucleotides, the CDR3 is TGTGCCAGCAGCCCTACTAGCGGGGGGGGCATGGGGTTCAGGGAGACCCAGTACTTC.

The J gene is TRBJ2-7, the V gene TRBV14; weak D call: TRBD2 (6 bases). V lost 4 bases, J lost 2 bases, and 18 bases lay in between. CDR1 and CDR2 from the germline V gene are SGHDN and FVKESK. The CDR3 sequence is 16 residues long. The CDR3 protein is CASSPPRGTSAYEQYF. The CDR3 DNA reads TGTGCCAGCAGCCCCCCCCGGGGGACGAGCGCCTACGAGCAGTACTTC.

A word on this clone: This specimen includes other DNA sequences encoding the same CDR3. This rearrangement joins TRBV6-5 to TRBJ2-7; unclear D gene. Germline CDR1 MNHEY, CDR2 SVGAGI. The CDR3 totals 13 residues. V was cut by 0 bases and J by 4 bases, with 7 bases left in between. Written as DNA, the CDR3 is TGTGCCAGCAGTTACTCCGATAGTTACGAGCAGTACTTC. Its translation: CASSYSDSYEQYF.